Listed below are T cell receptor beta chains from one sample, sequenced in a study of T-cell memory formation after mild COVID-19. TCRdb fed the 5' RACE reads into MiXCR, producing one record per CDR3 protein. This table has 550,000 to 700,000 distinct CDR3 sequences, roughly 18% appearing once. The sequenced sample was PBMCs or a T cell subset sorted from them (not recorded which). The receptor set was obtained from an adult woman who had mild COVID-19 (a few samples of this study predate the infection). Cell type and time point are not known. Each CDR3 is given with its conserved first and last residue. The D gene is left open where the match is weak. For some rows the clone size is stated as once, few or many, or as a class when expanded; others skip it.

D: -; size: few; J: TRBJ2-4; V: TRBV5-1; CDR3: CASSPGPPENIQYF; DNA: TGCGCCAGCAGCCCTGGACCACCGGAAAACATTCAGTACTTC
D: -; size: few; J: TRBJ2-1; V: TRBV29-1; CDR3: CSVDNGGNEQFF; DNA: TGCAGCGTTGATAACGGGGGCAATGAGCAGTTCTTC
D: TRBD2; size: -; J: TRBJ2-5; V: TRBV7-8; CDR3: CASIDLSSGPVGETQYF; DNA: TGTGCCAGCATAGACTTATCTAGCGGGCCAGTAGGAGAGACCCAGTACTTC
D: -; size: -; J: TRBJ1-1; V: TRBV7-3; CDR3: CASSLKGGGPTEAFF; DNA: TGTGCCAGCAGCTTAAAAGGTGGGGGGCCCACTGAAGCTTTCTTT
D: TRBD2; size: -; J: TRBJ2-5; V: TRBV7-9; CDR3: CASSLDGLEKETQYF; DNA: TGTGCCAGCAGCTTAGATGGACTAGAAAAAGAGACCCAGTACTTC
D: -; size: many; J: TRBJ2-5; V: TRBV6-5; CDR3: CASSSLSAGQETQYF; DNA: TGTGCCAGCAGTTCTCTCTCCGCTGGGCAAGAGACCCAGTACTTC
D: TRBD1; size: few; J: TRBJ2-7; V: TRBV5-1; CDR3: CASSLGTGADEQYF; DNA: TGCGCCAGCAGCCTTGGGACAGGAGCCGACGAGCAGTACTTC
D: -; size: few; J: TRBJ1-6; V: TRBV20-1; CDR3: CSAGPGGDSSPLHF; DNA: TGCAGTGCTGGGCCGGGGGGGGATAGTTCACCCCTCCACTTT
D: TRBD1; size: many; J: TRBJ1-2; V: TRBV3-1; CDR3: CASSHGDRSGGYTF; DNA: TGTGCCAGCAGCCACGGGGACAGGTCCGGTGGCTACACCTTC
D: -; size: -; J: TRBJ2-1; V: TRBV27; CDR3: CASSLGAYESYNEQFF; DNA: TGTGCCAGCAGTTTAGGAGCGTATGAGTCCTACAATGAGCAGTTCTTC
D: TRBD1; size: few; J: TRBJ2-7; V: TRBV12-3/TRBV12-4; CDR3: CASGKGGSTYEQYF; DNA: TGTGCCAGCGGAAAAGGGGGCTCGACCTACGAGCAGTACTTC
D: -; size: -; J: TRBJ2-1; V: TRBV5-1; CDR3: CASSLGRHPEQFF; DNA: TGCGCCAGCAGCTTGGGGAGACACCCTGAGCAGTTCTTC
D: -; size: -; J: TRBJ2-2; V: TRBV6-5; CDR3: CASSYSRETGNTGELFF; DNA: TGTGCCAGCAGTTACTCACGGGAGACAGGGAACACCGGGGAGCTGTTTTTT
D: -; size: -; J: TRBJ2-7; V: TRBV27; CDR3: CASSPRAEWYEQYF; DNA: TGTGCCAGCAGCCCCCGGGCGGAGTGGTACGAGCAGTACTTC
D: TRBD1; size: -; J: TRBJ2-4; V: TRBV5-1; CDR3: CASSSYPTGGQNIQYF; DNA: TGCGCCAGCAGCTCCTACCCCACAGGGGGCCAAAACATTCAGTACTTC
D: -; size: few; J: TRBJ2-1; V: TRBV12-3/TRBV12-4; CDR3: CASTLSRSSYNEQFF; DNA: TGTGCCAGCACCCTTAGCAGGAGCTCCTACAATGAGCAGTTCTTC
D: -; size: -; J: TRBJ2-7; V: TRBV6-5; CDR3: CASRAGPYEQYF; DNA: TGTGCCAGCAGGGCTGGCCCCTACGAGCAGTACTTC
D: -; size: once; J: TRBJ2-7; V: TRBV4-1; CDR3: CASSQVAGGNEQYF; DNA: TGCGCCAGCAGCCAAGTCGCAGGCGGCAACGAGCAGTACTTC
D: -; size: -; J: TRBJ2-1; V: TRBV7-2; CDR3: CASSPEVLPYNEQFF; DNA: TGTGCCAGCAGCCCCGAGGTCCTACCATACAATGAGCAGTTCTTC
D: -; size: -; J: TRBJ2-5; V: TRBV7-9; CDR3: CASSSLDRLQETQYF; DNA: TGTGCCAGCAGCTCCCTCGACAGGTTACAAGAGACCCAGTACTTC